This TCR beta chain was recorded in a study of CD8+CD57+ T cells in acquired aplastic anemia. Genomic DNA, serving as template, underwent TCR beta VDJ and CDR3 profiling. In TCRdb, the reads were re-called with MiXCR into one record per CDR3 protein. The sample lists roughly 150,000 distinct CDR3 sequences, around 47% seen once, with about 2.9% in the top ten. About this clonotype: Its antigen remains unknown. Compared with germline, one end of the junction differs, possibly owing to a read error.

The CDR3 has 13 amino acids. Germline V gene lookup returns CDR1 SGHRS and CDR2 YFSETQ. General study findings and limits: Researchers report that around 29 CD8+ CDR3 sequences appeared in both patients and controls.

In patients chosen for sequencing, flow cytometry had shown CD8+CD57+ cell expansion. This chain joins TRBV5-1 and TRBJ2-5; D gene ambiguous. This sequence was found in a human donor with aplastic anemia. Specimen: sorted CD4+, CD8+, or CD8+CD57+ T cells (not recorded which) from PBMCs. CDR3 nucleotides: TGCGCCGGCAGCTCCCAGATGAAGGAGACCCAGTACTTC. Translating it yields CAGSSQMKETQYF.